This T cell receptor (beta chain) stems from a study of beta chain features in type 1 diabetes. Study as a whole: Healthy donors resembled patients in age, gender and cell yields.

The germline V gene encodes CDR1 SGDLS and CDR2 YYNGEE. Deletions cut 1 base from V and 5 bases from J, with 10 bases between. This CDR3 is 15 amino acids long. Each of the CD4+ naive, central memory, regulatory and stem cell-like memory populations was sorted via CD45RO/CCR7/CD25/CD127/CD95/CD27. Each sorted population was over 98% pure. The entirety of the isolated RNA underwent reverse transcription, so expressed TCRB transcripts were sequenced. Read counts averaged approximately 3.5 million for samples of naive, central memory and regulatory T cells. Libraries were prepared by immunoSEQ multiplex PCR; TCRdb keeps only in-frame clonotypes and omits some of them. Of 600,000 to 650,000 clones detected, about 16% appear once; the ten largest clones hold 0.093%. This clone has only a few counts.

Material for sequencing was naive CD4+ T cells from blood. The receptor comes from a man in his late teens or twenties in good health. The chain joins TRBV9 to TRBJ1-6; weak D call: TRBD1 (5 bases). The DNA of the CDR3 is TGTGCCAGCAGCGTAAACCAGGGAAATAATTCACCCCTCCACTTT. Residues: CASSVNQGNNSPLHF.